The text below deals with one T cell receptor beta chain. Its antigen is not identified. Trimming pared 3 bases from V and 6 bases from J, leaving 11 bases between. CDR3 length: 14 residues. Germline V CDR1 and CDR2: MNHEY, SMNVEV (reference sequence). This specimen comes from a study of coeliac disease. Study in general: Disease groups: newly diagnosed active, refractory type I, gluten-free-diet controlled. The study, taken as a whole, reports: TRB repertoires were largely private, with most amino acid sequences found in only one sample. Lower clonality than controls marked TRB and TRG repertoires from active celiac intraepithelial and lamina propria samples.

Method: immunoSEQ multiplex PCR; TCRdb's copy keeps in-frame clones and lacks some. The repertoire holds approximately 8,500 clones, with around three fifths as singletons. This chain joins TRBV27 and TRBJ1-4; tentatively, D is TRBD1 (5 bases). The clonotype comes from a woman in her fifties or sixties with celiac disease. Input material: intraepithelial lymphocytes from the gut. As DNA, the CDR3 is TGTGCCAGCAGTTTGTGGGGGGGGGATGAAAAACTGTTTTTT. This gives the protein CASSLWGGDEKLFF.